The T cell receptor (beta chain) described here comes from a study of blood T cell repertoires in COVID-19. For the study at large: COVID-19 samples collected from the United States, Italy and Spain covered acute and convalescent phases.

Some clones are missing from TCRdb's copy, which holds only in-frame ones; the method was immunoSEQ multiplex PCR. The sample has under 450,000 clones, over 80% seen once. Ages ranged from about 18 to 100 years, with residence in fewer than 25 US areas. Cohorts were based on clinical histories the participants reported. The CDR3 has 15 amino acids. J gave up 10 bases and V 5 bases, and 10 bases lay outside the gene matches. The V gene's germline CDR1 is SGHTA and CDR2 FQGNSA. The chain couples TRBV7-2 to TRBJ1-4, with TRBD1 matching over 10 bases. The sequenced sample consisted of PBMCs or T cells enriched from blood (not recorded which). This clonotype originated in a woman aged 45-65 years who had recovered from COVID-19. CDR3 in DNA: TGTGCCAGCAGCCTGCAAAAGACAGGGGGCGGAAAACTGTTTTTT. This codes for CASSLQKTGGGKLFF.